These T cell receptor beta chains were read from a single sample in a study of Graves' ophthalmopathy and Graves' hyperthyroidism. Via MiXCR, TCRdb re-called the multiplex PCR reads, giving one row per CDR3 protein. Of more than 1,000,000 distinct CDR3 sequences detected, about two fifths appear once; the ten largest clones hold approximately 12%. Sequenced input: peripheral blood or thyroid tissue (not recorded which). The receptors stem from an adult man with Graves' hyperthyroidism. Both conserved end residues are part of each CDR3. A D gene is named only where the DNA matches it firmly. Rows may omit the clone size; those that give it use once, few, many or a size class.

abundance: many; len: 16; d_gene: .; j_gene: TRBJ2-7; v_gene: TRBV4-1; CDR3nt: TGCGCCAGCAGCCAAGATACCCTTCACGGATCCGGCGAGCAGTACTTC; CDR3aa: CASSQDTLHGSGEQYF
abundance: many; len: 18; d_gene: .; j_gene: TRBJ2-5; v_gene: TRBV25-1; CDR3nt: TGTGCCAGCAGTGAAGGTCGTGTGGCGGGATGGATTCAGGAGACCCAGTACTTC; CDR3aa: CASSEGRVAGWIQETQYF
abundance: few; len: 13; d_gene: .; j_gene: TRBJ2-2; v_gene: TRBV6-2/TRBV6-3; CDR3nt: TGTGCCAGCAGTTCCCGTAAGACCGGGGAGCTGTTTTTT; CDR3aa: CASSSRKTGELFF
abundance: .; len: 16; d_gene: TRBD1; j_gene: TRBJ2-5; v_gene: TRBV5-1; CDR3nt: TGCGCCAGCAGCTTGGCCGCAGGGGGCGCTCAGGAGACCCAGTACTTC; CDR3aa: CASSLAAGGAQETQYF
abundance: many; len: 15; d_gene: TRBD1; j_gene: TRBJ1-5; v_gene: TRBV25-1; CDR3nt: TGTGCCAGCAGTGAATATGAGGGGGCGGGTCAGCCCCAGCATTTT; CDR3aa: CASSEYEGAGQPQHF
abundance: .; len: 12; d_gene: .; j_gene: TRBJ1-1; v_gene: TRBV27; CDR3nt: TGTGCCAGCAGTAAGGGACACACTGAAGCTTTCTTT; CDR3aa: CASSKGHTEAFF
abundance: many; len: 14; d_gene: .; j_gene: TRBJ2-2; v_gene: TRBV7-7; CDR3nt: TGTGCCAGCAGGAAGACAGCGAACACCGGGGAGCTGTTTTTT; CDR3aa: CASRKTANTGELFF
abundance: .; len: 16; d_gene: .; j_gene: TRBJ2-2; v_gene: TRBV5-5; CDR3nt: TGTGCCAGCAGCTTGGAGCCCAGGGGTATAATCGGGGAGCTGTTTTTT; CDR3aa: CASSLEPRGIIGELFF
abundance: .; len: 15; d_gene: .; j_gene: TRBJ2-5; v_gene: TRBV2; CDR3nt: TGTGCCAGCAGAGAAGCCCTAACTAGCCGAGAGACCCAGTACTTC; CDR3aa: CASREALTSRETQYF
abundance: many; len: 15; d_gene: .; j_gene: TRBJ1-1; v_gene: TRBV25-1; CDR3nt: TGTGCCAGCAGTGAATGGGGCAGGGGTTCCACTGAAGCTTTCTTT; CDR3aa: CASSEWGRGSTEAFF